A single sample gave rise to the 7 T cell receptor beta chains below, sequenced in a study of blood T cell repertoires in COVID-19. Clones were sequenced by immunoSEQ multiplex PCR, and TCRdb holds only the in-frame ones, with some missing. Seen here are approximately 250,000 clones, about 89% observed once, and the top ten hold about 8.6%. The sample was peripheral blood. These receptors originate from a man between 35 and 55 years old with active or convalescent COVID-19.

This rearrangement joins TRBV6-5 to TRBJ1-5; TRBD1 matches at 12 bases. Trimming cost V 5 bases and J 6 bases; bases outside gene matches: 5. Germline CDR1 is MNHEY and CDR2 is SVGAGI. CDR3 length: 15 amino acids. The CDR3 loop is CASSPGQGASQPQHF. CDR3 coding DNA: TGTGCCAGCAGTCCGGGACAGGGGGCGAGTCAGCCCCAGCATTTT.

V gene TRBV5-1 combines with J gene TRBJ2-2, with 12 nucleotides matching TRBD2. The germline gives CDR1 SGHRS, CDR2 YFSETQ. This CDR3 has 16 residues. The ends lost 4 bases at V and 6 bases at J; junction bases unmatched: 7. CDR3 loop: CASSARLAGDPGELFF. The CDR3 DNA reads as TGCGCCAGCAGCGCCCGACTAGCGGGAGATCCCGGGGAGCTGTTTTTT.

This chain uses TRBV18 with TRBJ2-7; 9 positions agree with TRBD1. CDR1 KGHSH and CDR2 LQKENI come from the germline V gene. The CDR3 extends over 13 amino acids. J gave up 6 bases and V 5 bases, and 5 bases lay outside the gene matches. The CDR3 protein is CASSSKDRGEQYF. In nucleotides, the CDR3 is TGTGCCAGCTCATCCAAGGACAGGGGCGAGCAGTACTTC.

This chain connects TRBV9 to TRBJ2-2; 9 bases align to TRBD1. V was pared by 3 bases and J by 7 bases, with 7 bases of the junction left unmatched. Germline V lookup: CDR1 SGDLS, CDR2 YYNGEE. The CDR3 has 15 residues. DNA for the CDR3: TGTGCCAGCAGCGCTCGGGACAGGGTTCACGGGGAGCTGTTTTTT. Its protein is CASSARDRVHGELFF. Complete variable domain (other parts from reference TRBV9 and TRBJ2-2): DSGVTQTPKHLITATGQRVTLRCSPRSGDLSVYWYQQSLDQGLQFLIQYYNGEERAKGNILERFSAQQFPDLHSELNLSSLELGDSALYFCASSARDRVHGELFFGEGSRLTVL.

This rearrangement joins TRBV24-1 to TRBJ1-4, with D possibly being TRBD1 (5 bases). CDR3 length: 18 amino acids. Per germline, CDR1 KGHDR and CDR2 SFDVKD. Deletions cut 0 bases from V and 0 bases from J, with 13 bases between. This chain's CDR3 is CATSDLGQGPPTNEKLFF. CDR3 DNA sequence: TGTGCCACCAGTGATTTGGGGCAGGGCCCTCCAACTAATGAAAAACTGTTTTTT.

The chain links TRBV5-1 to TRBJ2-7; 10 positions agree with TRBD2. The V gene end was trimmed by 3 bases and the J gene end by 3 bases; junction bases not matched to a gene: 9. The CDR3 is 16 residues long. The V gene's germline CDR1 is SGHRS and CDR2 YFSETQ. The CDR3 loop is CASSSGALAGDYEQYF. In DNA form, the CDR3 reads TGCGCCAGCAGCTCAGGAGCCCTAGCGGGGGACTACGAGCAGTACTTC.

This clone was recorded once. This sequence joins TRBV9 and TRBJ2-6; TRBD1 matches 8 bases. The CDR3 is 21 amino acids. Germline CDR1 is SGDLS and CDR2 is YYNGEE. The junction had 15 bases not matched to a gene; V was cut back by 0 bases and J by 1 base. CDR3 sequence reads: CASSVESKGAGGRSGANVLTF. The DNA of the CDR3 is TGTGCCAGCAGCGTAGAGTCCAAGGGGGCAGGGGGCAGGTCTGGGGCCAACGTCCTGACTTTC.